Below are 24 T cell receptor beta chains sequenced from a single sample in a study of blood T cell repertoires in COVID-19. The data were produced by immunoSEQ multiplex PCR, yet TCRdb's version contains in-frame clones alone and is incomplete. The data hold about 80,000 clones, with 75% to 85% observed a single time. Sequenced sample: peripheral blood. All receptors derive from a man between 50 and 59 years old with COVID-19, enrolled during active disease.

The chain links TRBV30 to TRBJ1-2; 7 nucleotides match TRBD1. V was pared by 2 bases and J by 6 bases, with 6 bases of the junction left unmatched. Germline V gives CDR1 GTSNPN, CDR2 SVGIG (reference sequence). This CDR3 spans 13 amino acids. CDR3 bases: TGTGCCTGGAGTTCCAGACAGGGCCATGGCTACACCTTC. This gives the protein CAWSSRQGHGYTF.

The chain joins TRBV18 to TRBJ2-7, with 11 nucleotides matching TRBD2. This CDR3 contains 13 residues. V lost 6 bases to trimming and J lost 4 bases; unmatched junction nucleotides: 2. CDR1 KGHSH and CDR2 LQKENI come from the germline V gene. The CDR3: CASSGTSGYEQYF. For the CDR3, the DNA is TGTGCCAGCTCCGGGACTAGCGGATACGAGCAGTACTTC.

The chain joins TRBV15 to TRBJ2-7; TRBD2 agrees at 7 bases. The CDR3 contains 17 residues. Trimming removed 0 bases from V and 4 bases from J; junction bases left unmatched: 12. Looked up from germline, CDR1 is LNHNV and CDR2 is YYDKDF (reference sequence). This CDR3 is CATSRDYRAGVGYEQYF. As DNA, the CDR3 is TGTGCCACCAGCAGAGATTATCGCGCGGGAGTAGGTTACGAGCAGTACTTC.

V gene TRBV24-1 combines with J gene TRBJ2-3; D may be TRBD1 (5 bases). Per the germline V gene, CDR1 is KGHDR and CDR2 is SFDVKD. Trimming removed 10 bases at V and 2 bases at J, with 12 bases between. This CDR3 has 13 residues. The CDR3 spells CATSQANTDTQYF. For the CDR3, the DNA is TGTGCCACTTCACAGGCGAACACAGATACGCAGTATTTT.

This chain joins TRBV10-1 and TRBJ2-2; 9 nucleotides match TRBD1. The ends lost 7 bases at V and 1 base at J; junction bases unmatched: 22. Germline values: CDR1 WNHNN, CDR2 SYGVQD (reference sequence). The CDR3 loop spans 21 amino acids. The CDR3 here is CASILCAGQGRQRENTGELFF. DNA of the CDR3: TGCGCCAGCATCCTTTGCGCGGGACAGGGACGGCAGCGGGAGAACACCGGGGAGCTGTTTTTT.

This chain joins TRBV2 and TRBJ2-7; TRBD2 is a possible D gene (5 bases). V lost 1 base and J 3 bases, leaving 13 bases between the germline ends. There are 15 residues in the CDR3. The germline gives CDR1 SNHLY, CDR2 FYNNEI. CDR3 loop: CASSEDGGSIYEQYF. CDR3 DNA: TGTGCCAGCAGTGAAGATGGAGGTAGTATCTACGAGCAGTACTTC. The entire variable domain, with the rest obtained from reference TRBV2 and TRBJ2-7, is as follows: EPEVTQTPSHQVTQMGQEVILRCVPISNHLYFYWYRQILGQKVEFLVSFYNNEISEKSEIFDDQFSVERPDGSNFTLKIRSTKLEDSAMYFCASSEDGGSIYEQYFGPGTRLTVT.

The V call is TRBV19, the J call TRBJ2-5; D might be TRBD2 (6 bases). The ends were cut back, 2 bases at V and 4 bases at J, with 14 bases in the middle. The V gene's germline CDR1 is LNHDA and CDR2 SQIVND (reference sequence). The CDR3 sequence is 15 residues long. The DNA of the CDR3 is TGTGCCAGTAGTATAAGTTCCTGGAGGGGAGAGACCCAGTACTTC. Translating it yields CASSISSWRGETQYF.

The rearrangement uses TRBV19 and TRBJ1-1; perhaps TRBD1 as D (5 bases). The CDR3 has 14 amino acids. The V gene's germline CDR1 is LNHDA and CDR2 SQIVND (reference sequence). The germline V and J ends were trimmed by 5 bases and 7 bases, with 17 bases remaining between them. CDR3 amino acids: CASSQQGILIEAFF. Here the CDR3 DNA reads TGTGCCAGTAGTCAGCAGGGCATTTTGATTGAAGCTTTCTTT.

This clone was picked up a small number of times. The chain has TRBV2 and TRBJ1-4; D is ambiguous. The CDR3 extends over 17 amino acids. Trimming left V 6 bases short and J 0 bases short, with 17 bases between. Germline loops: CDR1 SNHLY, CDR2 FYNNEI. The CDR3 loop reads CASRLNGNGATNEKLFF. In nucleotides, the CDR3 is TGTGCCAGCAGATTAAACGGGAACGGAGCAACTAATGAAAAACTGTTTTTT.

J is TRBJ1-2 and V is TRBV19; D is unclear. Germline V gene sequence: CDR1 LNHDA, CDR2 SQIVND (reference sequence). The CDR3 is 17 residues long. V dropped 3 bases and J dropped 0 bases, with 17 bases sitting between them. The CDR3 sequence is CASSITSAGKANYGYTF. In DNA, the CDR3 is TGTGCCAGTAGTATCACCTCGGCAGGCAAAGCTAACTATGGCTACACCTTC. Full variable domain (outside the CDR3, taken from reference TRBV19 and TRBJ1-2): DGGITQSPKYLFRKEGQNVTLSCEQNLNHDAMYWYRQDPGQGLRLIYYSQIVNDFQKGDIAEGYSVSREKKESFPLTVTSAQKNPTAFYLCASSITSAGKANYGYTFGSGTRLTVV.

The genes are TRBV5-5 and TRBJ1-5; D might be TRBD1 (5 bases). Germline-derived CDR1 and CDR2 are SGHKS and YYEKEE (reference sequence). V was cut by 0 bases and J by 6 bases, with 16 bases left in between. This CDR3 spans 16 amino acids. CDR3 DNA sequence: TGTGCCAGCAGCTTGGCCTACGGGGGAGTCTCTCAGCCCCAGCATTTT. Translation: CASSLAYGGVSQPQHF.

The genes are TRBV28 and TRBJ1-2; maybe TRBD1 (5 bases). V was clipped by 3 bases and J by 4 bases, with 9 bases between them. Per the germline V gene, CDR1 is MDHEN and CDR2 is SYDVKM. The CDR3 totals 13 residues. DNA of the CDR3: TGTGCCAGCAGTTTTATACAGGCCTATGGCTACACCTTC. Protein product: CASSFIQAYGYTF.

V gene TRBV7-3 combines with J gene TRBJ2-1; no definite D call. The CDR3 runs to 14 residues. Trimming removed 4 bases at V and 5 bases at J, with 12 bases between. The germline gives CDR1 SGHTA, CDR2 FQGTGA. CDR3 bases: TGTGCCAGCAGCTCCCTTCCTAGAGACAATGAGCAGTTCTTC. As protein: CASSSLPRDNEQFF.

This clone was observed a few times. The V call is TRBV19, the J call TRBJ2-7; D not certain. From germline, CDR1 is LNHDA and CDR2 SQIVND (reference sequence). The germline V and J ends were trimmed by 6 bases and 3 bases, with 18 bases remaining between them. This CDR3 is built from 15 residues. CDR3 protein: CASSILGGTGYEQYF. The CDR3, as DNA: TGTGCCAGTAGCATCCTAGGCGGCACTGGCTACGAGCAGTACTTC.

The V and J genes are TRBV7-9 and TRBJ1-1; TRBD1 agrees at 7 bases. The CDR3 extends over 15 amino acids. Germline CDR1 is SEHNR and CDR2 is FQNEAQ (reference sequence). Unmatched junction bases numbered 10, after V lost 5 bases and J lost 4 bases. Here the CDR3 reads CASSPQGVFGTEAFF. The DNA for the CDR3 is TGTGCCAGCAGCCCTCAGGGGGTTTTCGGCACTGAAGCTTTCTTT.

This clone occurred once. The chain combines TRBV27 with TRBJ2-1; TRBD2 agrees at 14 bases. This CDR3 has 17 amino acids. Germline V gene data show CDR1 as MNHEY and CDR2 as SMNVEV (reference sequence). V gave up 7 bases and J gave up 4 bases; unmatched junction bases: 9. DNA of the CDR3: TGTGCCAGCAACGCTAGACTAGCGGGAGGGCTTTACAATGAGCAGTTCTTC. Its protein product is CASNARLAGGLYNEQFF.

This sequence joins TRBV6-5 and TRBJ2-7; TRBD1 might be the D (6 bases). This CDR3 is built from 16 residues. CDR1 MNHEY and CDR2 SVGAGI come from the germline V gene. Trimming took 3 bases from V and 3 from J, leaving 18 bases between them. The CDR3 DNA follows: TGTGCCAGCAGTTATTTCCCCCCCAGCAGGGGCTACGAGCAGTACTTC. It encodes CASSYFPPSRGYEQYF.

The chain has TRBV30 and TRBJ2-7; TRBD2 aligns across 7 bases. Looked up from germline, CDR1 is GTSNPN and CDR2 is SVGIG (reference sequence). The CDR3 runs 14 residues. V dropped 3 bases and J dropped 3; count of bases not matched to a gene: 8. DNA of the CDR3: TGTGCCTGGAGGGGAGCGGGGCCTCTCTACGAGCAGTACTTC. It translates to CAWRGAGPLYEQYF.

This clone has more than one count but fewer than ten. The V call is TRBV6-1, the J call TRBJ2-7; 7 bases fit TRBD1. Germline V gene lookup returns CDR1 MNHNS and CDR2 SASEGT. The trim removed 2 bases at V and 0 bases at J, leaving 4 bases unmatched. This CDR3 has 15 amino acids. The CDR3 DNA reads TGTGCCAGCAGTGAATTCGGGGACAGCTCCTACGAGCAGTACTTC. Translated: CASSEFGDSSYEQYF.

This chain connects TRBV2 to TRBJ1-1; unclear D gene. Per germline, CDR1 SNHLY and CDR2 FYNNEI. The CDR3 has 14 amino acids. Between the trimmed V and J ends, which lost 0 bases and 8 bases, there was a span of 13 bases. The CDR3 loop is CASSEALAPAEAFF. As DNA, the CDR3 is TGTGCCAGCAGTGAAGCGCTGGCCCCTGCAGAAGCTTTCTTT.

In DNA form, the CDR3 reads TGTGCCAGCAGTCCTCAAGGGGATGGCTACACCTTC. It translates to CASSPQGDGYTF. V and J are TRBV27 and TRBJ1-2; the D gene is possibly TRBD1 (5 bases). Trimming left V 5 bases short and J 6 bases short, with 10 bases between. This CDR3 has 12 amino acids. CDR1 and CDR2 from the germline V gene are MNHEY and SMNVEV (reference sequence).

The chain employs TRBV7-2 and TRBJ1-6, with TRBD1 matching over 8 bases. The V gene end was trimmed by 6 bases and the J gene end by 8 bases; junction bases not matched to a gene: 3. From germline, CDR1 is SGHTA and CDR2 FQGNSA. There are 13 residues in the CDR3. The DNA for the CDR3 is TGTGCCAGCAGGGGACAGGAATATTCACCCCTCCACTTT. Encoded protein: CASRGQEYSPLHF.

This chain uses TRBV9 with TRBJ2-5; D possibly corresponds to TRBD1 (6 bases). This CDR3 is built from 14 residues. The germline gives CDR1 SGDLS, CDR2 YYNGEE. Trimming stripped 4 bases from V and 1 base from J, with 11 bases between. The CDR3 coding sequence is TGTGCCAGCAGCACAAACAGGGCCCAAGAGACCCAGTACTTC. Its protein product is CASSTNRAQETQYF.

V and J are TRBV5-1 and TRBJ1-2; 9 bases line up with TRBD1. V shed 3 bases, J shed 4 bases, and the junction held 22 bases outside the gene matches. CDR1 and CDR2 (germline): SGHRS, YFSETQ. The CDR3 spans 20 residues. The CDR3 reads CASSSEPGQGNDGPSYGYTF. The CDR3 coding sequence is TGCGCCAGCAGCTCCGAACCGGGACAGGGTAACGATGGTCCGTCCTATGGCTACACCTTC.